The T cell receptor beta chain described here comes from a study of blood T cell repertoires in COVID-19 (dated by TCRdb to 2018 to 2020). About the study as a whole: Samples covering the acute and convalescent phases of COVID-19 were provided by collaborators in the United States, Italy and Spain. The material from the prospective study consisted of cDNA or gDNA derived from T cells, B-cell-depleted T cells, or PBMCs. The dataset comprised deeply sampled blood TCRbeta repertoires from subjects exposed to, actively infected with, or recovered from COVID-19. The repertoires were released in a freely available public database meant as a resource for research on the immune response to SARS-CoV-2. Samples came from the ongoing ImmuneRACE study (first 160 participants) plus 1,254 subjects from 6 global collaborators. Sample metadata almost always included a de-identified subject ID, COVID-19 status, age in years and sex. HLA class I and class II types, where available, came from metadata supplied by the sample provider rather than from assay-based typing. The paper as a whole reports these results and caveats: The amount of clinical and demographic metadata varied by source and participant and was provided uncurated.

The CDR3 runs 15 residues from the cysteine to the phenylalanine. The entry retains the CDR3 DNA only, 45 bases that are in frame from base 1. The junction carries 6 bases between V and J, which are trimmed by 0 bases and 0 bases respectively. As encoded in the germline V gene, CDR1 is MNHEY while CDR2 is SVGAGI. The immunoSEQ Assay, a bias-controlled multiplex PCR, was used to amplify TCRbeta CDR3 regions from genomic DNA. The study's own analysis went as follows. The number of nucleated cells in each sample was estimated by amplification of reference gene primers within the assay. Sequence reads were collapsed and filtered to measure the absolute abundance of every unique TCRbeta CDR3 rearrangement. For each sample, productive Simpson clonality was calculated as the square root of Simpson's diversity index over productive rearrangements. In its TCRdb copy, this immuneACCESS table keeps in-frame sequences only and misses some clones. Where compared with another copy, unresolved V genes explain less than half of these, and the others have no known cause. V, J and clone size are those of that table, while D and trimming were read from the DNA. The table for this sample lists 200,000 or so clones; roughly 84% of them were counted only once. Of the sample, roughly 13% is held by the ten largest clones.

The collaborating institutions used their own protocols to collect whole blood in K2EDTA tubes. For TCRbeta analysis, collaborators shipped samples as frozen whole blood, isolated PBMCs, or DNA extracted from either of those sample types. The sample holds a few counts of this clone. This clone's antigen is unknown. Base qualities were left out, and no much larger clone turns up one base away. The chain joins TRBV6-5 to TRBJ1-3, with no D gene named confidently. The receptor comes from a human donor in a cohort sampled during active COVID-19. Sequencing was carried out using peripheral blood. The nucleotides read TGTGCCAGCAGTTACTCGCACAGCTCTGGAAACACCATATATTTT. Its translation is CASSYSHSSGNTIYF.